This T cell receptor beta chain was obtained from a study of T cell responses to AZD1222 COVID-19 vaccine. Study in general: Pooled samples include second doses given at about 4 or 12 weeks.

The assay was immunoSEQ multiplex PCR, and TCRdb's table has in-frame clones only and misses some. The table has roughly 100,000 clones, approximately 88% seen once. The germline V gene encodes CDR1 SGHDN and CDR2 FVKESK. This CDR3 spans 18 amino acids. V lost 0 bases and J lost 1; bases outside the gene matches: 7. This clone has just a few counts. What it binds is unknown. Study-wide results and limits: Spike-specific TCR breadth and depth both grew after two AZD1222 doses.

The origin of this receptor is an adult in good health. This chain joins TRBV14 and TRBJ2-2, with 8 bases matching TRBD1. Specimen: peripheral blood, collected on day 0 of AZD1222 vaccination. In DNA, the CDR3 is TGTGCCAGCAGCCAAGATTGGGGAGGACAGGGGAACACCGGGGAGCTGTTTTTT. It yields the protein CASSQDWGGQGNTGELFF.